This T cell receptor beta chain was retrieved from a study of Ad26.COV2.S vaccination and SARS-CoV-2 variants. Study results and limitations: Comparability of non-spike TCR breadth was observed across vaccine and placebo recipients. Considerable breadth of spike-specific CD8+ and CD4+ T cell responses has reportedly been documented following vaccination.

With respect to this clone: Antigen specificity is unknown.

Trimming removed 7 bases from V and 1 base from J, with 13 bases in between. Germline CDR1 and CDR2: MDHEN and SYDVKM. The CDR3 extends over 14 amino acids. Using immunoSEQ multiplex PCR, the repertoire was profiled, and TCRdb retains in-frame clones only, with some absent. The sample has under 150,000 clones; about nine tenths are singletons. The TCR comes from a human donor who had recovered from COVID-19. The genes are TRBV28 and TRBJ1-1; D possibly corresponds to TRBD1 (6 bases). This specimen consisted of peripheral blood, obtained after recovery from COVID-19. The CDR3 region has the DNA TGTGCCAGCATAACCGGGACAACGAACACTGAAGCTTTCTTT. This gives the protein CASITGTTNTEAFF. Full variable domain (outside the CDR3, taken from reference TRBV28 and TRBJ1-1): DVKVTQSSRYLVKRTGEKVFLECVQDMDHENMFWYRQDPGLGLRLIYFSYDVKMKEKGDIPEGYSVSREKKERFSLILESASTNQTSMYLCASITGTTNTEAFFGQGTRLTVV.